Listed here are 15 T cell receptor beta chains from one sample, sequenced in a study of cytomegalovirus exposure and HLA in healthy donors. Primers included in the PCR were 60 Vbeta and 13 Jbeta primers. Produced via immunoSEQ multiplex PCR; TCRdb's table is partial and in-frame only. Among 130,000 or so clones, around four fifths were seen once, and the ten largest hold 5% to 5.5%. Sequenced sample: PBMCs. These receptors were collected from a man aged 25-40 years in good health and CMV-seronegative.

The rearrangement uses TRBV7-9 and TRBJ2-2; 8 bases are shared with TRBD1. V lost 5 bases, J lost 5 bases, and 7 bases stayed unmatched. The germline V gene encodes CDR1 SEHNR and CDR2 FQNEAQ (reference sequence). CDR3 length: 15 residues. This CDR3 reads CASSPGGLWTGELFF. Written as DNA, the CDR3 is TGTGCCAGCAGCCCAGGGGGCCTCTGGACCGGGGAGCTGTTTTTT.

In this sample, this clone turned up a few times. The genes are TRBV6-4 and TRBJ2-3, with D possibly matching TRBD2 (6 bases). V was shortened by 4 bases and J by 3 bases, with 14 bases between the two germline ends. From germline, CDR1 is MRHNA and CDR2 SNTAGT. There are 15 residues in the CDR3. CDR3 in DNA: TGTGCCAGCAGTGCGGATAGCGGAGGTACAGATACGCAGTATTTT. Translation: CASSADSGGTDTQYF.

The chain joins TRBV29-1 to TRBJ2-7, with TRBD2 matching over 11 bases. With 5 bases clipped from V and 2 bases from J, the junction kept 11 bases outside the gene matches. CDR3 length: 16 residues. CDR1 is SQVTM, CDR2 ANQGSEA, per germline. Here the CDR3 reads CSVYYPGTSGAYEQYF. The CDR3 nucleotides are TGCAGCGTTTACTACCCCGGGACTAGCGGAGCCTACGAGCAGTACTTC.

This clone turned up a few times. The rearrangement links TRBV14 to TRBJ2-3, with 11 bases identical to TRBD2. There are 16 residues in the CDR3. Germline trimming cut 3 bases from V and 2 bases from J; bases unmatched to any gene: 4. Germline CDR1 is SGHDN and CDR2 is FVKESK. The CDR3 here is CASSHIAGGITDTQYF. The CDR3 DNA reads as TGTGCCAGCAGCCACATAGCGGGAGGGATCACAGATACGCAGTATTTT.

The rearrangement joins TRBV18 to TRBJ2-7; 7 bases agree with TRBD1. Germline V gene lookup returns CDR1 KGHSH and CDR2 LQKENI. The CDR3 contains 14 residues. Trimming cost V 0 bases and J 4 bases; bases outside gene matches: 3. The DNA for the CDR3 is TGTGCCAGCTCACCACCGGGACAGAAATACGAGCAGTACTTC. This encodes CASSPPGQKYEQYF.

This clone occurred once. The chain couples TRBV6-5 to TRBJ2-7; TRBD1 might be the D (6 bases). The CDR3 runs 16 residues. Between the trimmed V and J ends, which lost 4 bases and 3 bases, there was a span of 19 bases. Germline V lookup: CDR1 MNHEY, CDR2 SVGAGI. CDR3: CASSSSAGTRIYEQYF. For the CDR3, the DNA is TGTGCCAGCAGTTCATCCGCTGGGACACGGATCTACGAGCAGTACTTC.

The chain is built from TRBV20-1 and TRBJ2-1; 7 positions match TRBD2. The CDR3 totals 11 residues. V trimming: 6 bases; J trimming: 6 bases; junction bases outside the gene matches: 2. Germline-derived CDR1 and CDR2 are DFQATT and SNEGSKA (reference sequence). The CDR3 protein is CSAPSGNEQFF. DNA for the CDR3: TGCAGTGCCCCTAGCGGCAATGAGCAGTTCTTC.

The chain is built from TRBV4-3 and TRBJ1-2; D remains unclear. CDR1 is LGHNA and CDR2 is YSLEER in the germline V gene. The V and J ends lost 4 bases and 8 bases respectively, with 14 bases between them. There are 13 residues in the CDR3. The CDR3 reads CASSPDRETGYTF. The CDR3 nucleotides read TGCGCCAGCAGCCCTGATCGGGAAACGGGCTACACCTTC.

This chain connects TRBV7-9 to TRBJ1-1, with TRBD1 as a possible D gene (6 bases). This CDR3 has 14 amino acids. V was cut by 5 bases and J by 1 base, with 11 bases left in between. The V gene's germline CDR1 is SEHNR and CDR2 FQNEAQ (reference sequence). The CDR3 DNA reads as TGTGCCAGCAGCCAGAGGACAGAGAACACTGAAGCTTTCTTT. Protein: CASSQRTENTEAFF.

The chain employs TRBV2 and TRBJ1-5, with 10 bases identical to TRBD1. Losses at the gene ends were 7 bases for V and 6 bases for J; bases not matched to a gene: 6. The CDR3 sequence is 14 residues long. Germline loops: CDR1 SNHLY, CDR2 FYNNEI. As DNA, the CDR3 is TGTGCCAGCAAGGACAGGGGGAAAGGTCAGCCCCAGCATTTT. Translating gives CASKDRGKGQPQHF.

This chain's CDR3 is CASSFVQETQYF. The CDR3 DNA sequence: TGCGCCAGCAGCTTTGTACAAGAGACCCAGTACTTC. V gene TRBV5-1 combines with J gene TRBJ2-5; D remains ambiguous. The ends were cut back, 2 bases at V and 2 bases at J, with 4 bases in the middle. Per the germline V gene, CDR1 is SGHRS and CDR2 is YFSETQ. This CDR3 spans 12 amino acids.

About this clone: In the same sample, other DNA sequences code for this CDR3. CDR3 DNA: TGTGCCAGCAGTTACCGGGGCTACACCTTC. Translating it yields CASSYRGYTF. This rearrangement joins TRBV6-6 to TRBJ1-2; D unresolved. The germline V gene encodes CDR1 MNHNY and CDR2 SVGAGI (reference sequence). The CDR3 covers 10 residues. V lost 2 bases and J lost 8, with 3 bases in between.

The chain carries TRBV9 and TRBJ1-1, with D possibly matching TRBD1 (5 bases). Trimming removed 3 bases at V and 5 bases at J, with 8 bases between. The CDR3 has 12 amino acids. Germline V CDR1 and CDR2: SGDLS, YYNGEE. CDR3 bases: TGTGCCAGCAGCGCAGGGTCTACTGAAGCTTTCTTT. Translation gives CASSAGSTEAFF.

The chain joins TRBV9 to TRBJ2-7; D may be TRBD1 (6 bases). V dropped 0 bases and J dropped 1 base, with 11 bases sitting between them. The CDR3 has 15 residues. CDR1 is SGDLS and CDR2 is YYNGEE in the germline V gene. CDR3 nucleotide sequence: TGTGCCAGCAGCGTAGATCCGGGGACATCCTACGAGCAGTACTTC. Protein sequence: CASSVDPGTSYEQYF.

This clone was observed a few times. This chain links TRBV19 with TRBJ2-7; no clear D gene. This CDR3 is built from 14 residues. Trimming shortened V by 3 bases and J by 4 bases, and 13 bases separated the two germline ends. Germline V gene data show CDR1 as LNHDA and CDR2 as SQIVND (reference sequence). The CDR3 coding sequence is TGTGCCAGTAGTATTATCGGTTCTCGATACGAGCAGTACTTC. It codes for CASSIIGSRYEQYF.